These T cell receptor beta chains were read from a single sample in a study of shared clonotypes between healthy human individuals. Data came from immunoSEQ multiplex PCR; TCRdb stores just in-frame clones and leaves some out. The sample has 1.5 million to 2.5 million clones; about 94% are singletons. What was sequenced was naive CD8+ T cells sorted from blood. The receptors shown here come from a young man in good health. CDR3s include the opening cysteine and the closing phenylalanine or tryptophan. D genes are given only for firm matches. Rows may omit the clone size; those that give it use once, few, many or a size class.

J gene	D gene	V gene	clone size	CDR3 DNA	CDR3 protein
TRBJ2-7	-	TRBV10-3	-	TGTGCCATCAGTGAAGATTACGAGCAGTACTTC	CAISEDYEQYF
TRBJ2-2	-	TRBV7-8	few	TGTGCCAGCACCCCTGACACCGGGGAGCTGTTTTTT	CASTPDTGELFF
TRBJ2-3	-	TRBV7-6	-	TGTGCCAGCAGCTTAGTGGGTACAGATACGCAGTATTTT	CASSLVGTDTQYF
TRBJ2-1	-	TRBV10-3	-	TGTGCCATCAGTGTTGTCTCGGGGGTCTCCTACAATGAGCAGTTCTTC	CAISVVSGVSYNEQFF
TRBJ2-7	-	TRBV30	-	TGTGCCTGGAACCCCGGGGAAGGGTACGAGCAGTACTTC	CAWNPGEGYEQYF
TRBJ2-7	TRBD1	TRBV11-2	-	TGTGCCAGCAGCTCTCCGGGACAGGACTACGAGCAGTACTTC	CASSSPGQDYEQYF
TRBJ2-7	-	TRBV9	-	TGTGCCAGCAGCTCCGGGGGCCGATACGAGCAGTACTTC	CASSSGGRYEQYF
TRBJ2-5	TRBD2	TRBV9	-	TGTGCCAGCAGCCCAACTGGGCGGGAGGGGTGGGAGACCCAGTACTTC	CASSPTGREGWETQYF
TRBJ2-1	TRBD2	TRBV13	once	TGTGCCAGCAGCTTACCTAGCGGGGGAGGTGAGCAGTTCTTC	CASSLPSGGGEQFF
TRBJ2-1	TRBD2	TRBV5-4	-	TGTGCCAGCAGAGGACTAGCGGACTACAATGAGCAGTTCTTC	CASRGLADYNEQFF
TRBJ1-2	-	TRBV23-1	-	TGCGCCAGCAGTCAATCCACAGGACCTAACTATGGCTACACCTTC	CASSQSTGPNYGYTF
TRBJ2-7	TRBD1	TRBV25-1	-	TGTGCCAGTATAAAGGACAGGGTGACCTACGAGCAGTACTTC	CASIKDRVTYEQYF
TRBJ2-1	-	TRBV2	-	TGTGCCAGCAGTGAAGTGGGGTCCTCCTACAATGAGCAGTTCTTC	CASSEVGSSYNEQFF
TRBJ2-7	-	TRBV6-1	once	TGTGCCAGCGCCGGACCCGGCCCCTACGAGCAGTACTTC	CASAGPGPYEQYF
TRBJ2-2	TRBD2	TRBV2	-	TGTGCCAGTAAAGAGGGAGCGGGAGCCACCGGGGAGCTGTTTTTT	CASKEGAGATGELFF
TRBJ2-2	-	TRBV7-8	once	TGTGCCAGCAGCCTGCTAGTGTCCGGGGAGCTGTTTTTT	CASSLLVSGELFF
TRBJ1-1	-	TRBV11-2	-	TGTGCCAGCAGTTCGCTTGCAGGTGGGCACACTGAAGCTTTCTTT	CASSSLAGGHTEAFF